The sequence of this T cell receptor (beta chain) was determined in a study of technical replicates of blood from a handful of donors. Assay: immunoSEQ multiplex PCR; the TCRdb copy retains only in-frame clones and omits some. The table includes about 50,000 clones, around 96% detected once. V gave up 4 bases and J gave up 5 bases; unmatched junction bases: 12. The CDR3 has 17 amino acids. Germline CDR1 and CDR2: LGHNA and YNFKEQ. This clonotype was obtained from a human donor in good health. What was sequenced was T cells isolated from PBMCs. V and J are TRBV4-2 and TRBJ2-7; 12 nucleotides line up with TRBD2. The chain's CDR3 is CASSLRLLAGGPNEQYF. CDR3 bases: TGTGCCAGCAGCCTCCGCCTCCTAGCGGGAGGGCCGAACGAGCAGTACTTC.